Listed below are T cell receptor beta chains from one sample, sequenced in a study of OX40 agonist ivuxolimab in advanced cancers. Some clones are missing from TCRdb's copy, which holds only in-frame ones; the method was immunoSEQ multiplex PCR. This table holds 30,000 to 35,000 clones, around four fifths found once. Material: CD4+ or CD8+ T cells sorted from blood, obtained in a trial of the OX40 agonist ivuxolimab. The source is an adult with an advanced solid tumor such as melanoma, head and neck, liver or kidney cancer. Both conserved end residues are part of each CDR3. Each record gives: D gene, CDR3 length, J gene, V gene, clone size, CDR3 protein, CDR3 DNA. D genes are given only for firm matches. Not every row has a clone size; where given, it reads once, few, many or a size class.

d_gene: NA
len: 17
j_gene: TRBJ2-6
v_gene: TRBV9
abundance: NA
CDR3aa: CASSPRDTYSGANVLTF
CDR3nt: TGTGCCAGCAGCCCACGGGACACATACTCTGGGGCCAACGTCCTGACTTTC

d_gene: TRBD1
len: 14
j_gene: TRBJ2-7
v_gene: TRBV5-4
abundance: once
CDR3aa: CASSLDRGGYEQYF
CDR3nt: TGTGCCAGCAGCTTGGACAGGGGTGGCTACGAGCAGTACTTC

d_gene: NA
len: 13
j_gene: TRBJ2-7
v_gene: TRBV5-1
abundance: NA
CDR3aa: CASSLGGFYEQYF
CDR3nt: TGCGCCAGCAGCTTGGGGGGGTTCTACGAGCAGTACTTC

d_gene: NA
len: 16
j_gene: TRBJ2-4
v_gene: TRBV18
abundance: once
CDR3aa: CASSPSQGIAKNIQYF
CDR3nt: TGTGCCAGCTCACCGTCCCAGGGGATAGCCAAAAACATTCAGTACTTC

d_gene: NA
len: 15
j_gene: TRBJ2-5
v_gene: TRBV14
abundance: NA
CDR3aa: CASSQDRGYQETQYF
CDR3nt: TGTGCCAGCAGCCAAGACCGCGGGTACCAAGAGACCCAGTACTTC

d_gene: NA
len: 13
j_gene: TRBJ2-7
v_gene: TRBV10-3
abundance: NA
CDR3aa: CAIQEAARGEQYF
CDR3nt: TGTGCCATACAGGAGGCAGCCCGGGGTGAGCAGTACTTC

d_gene: NA
len: 12
j_gene: TRBJ2-3
v_gene: TRBV6-1
abundance: NA
CDR3aa: CASNFRTDTQYF
CDR3nt: TGTGCCAGCAATTTCCGCACAGATACGCAGTATTTT

d_gene: NA
len: 17
j_gene: TRBJ1-2
v_gene: TRBV9
abundance: NA
CDR3aa: CASSERSWQGGVKGYTF
CDR3nt: TGTGCCAGCAGCGAAAGAAGTTGGCAGGGAGGTGTAAAAGGCTACACCTTC

d_gene: TRBD2
len: 18
j_gene: TRBJ2-1
v_gene: TRBV18
abundance: NA
CDR3aa: CASSPGLAGVEAYNEQFF
CDR3nt: TGTGCCAGCTCACCGGGACTAGCGGGAGTCGAAGCCTACAATGAGCAGTTCTTC

d_gene: NA
len: 13
j_gene: TRBJ2-1
v_gene: TRBV7-2
abundance: NA
CDR3aa: CASSGRVSREQFF
CDR3nt: TGTGCCAGCAGCGGTAGGGTGAGCCGTGAGCAGTTCTTC

d_gene: NA
len: 15
j_gene: TRBJ1-5
v_gene: TRBV19
abundance: NA
CDR3aa: CASSILTEGNQPQHF
CDR3nt: TGTGCCAGTAGTATCCTTACCGAGGGCAATCAGCCCCAGCATTTT

d_gene: NA
len: 14
j_gene: TRBJ2-7
v_gene: TRBV6-5
abundance: NA
CDR3aa: CASSLAFSSYEQYF
CDR3nt: TGTGCCAGCAGTTTAGCGTTTAGCTCCTACGAGCAGTACTTC

d_gene: NA
len: 13
j_gene: TRBJ1-2
v_gene: TRBV7-2
abundance: NA
CDR3aa: CASSLDRPYGYTF
CDR3nt: TGTGCCAGCAGCCTTGACAGGCCATATGGCTACACCTTC

d_gene: NA
len: 12
j_gene: TRBJ2-7
v_gene: TRBV28
abundance: medium-sized
CDR3aa: CASSPRVGEQYF
CDR3nt: TGTGCCAGCAGCCCCCGGGTCGGCGAGCAGTACTTC

d_gene: TRBD1
len: 14
j_gene: TRBJ1-5
v_gene: TRBV4-1
abundance: NA
CDR3aa: CASSQVQGMQPQHF
CDR3nt: TGCGCCAGCAGCCAAGTACAGGGGATGCAGCCCCAGCATTTT

d_gene: NA
len: 14
j_gene: TRBJ1-1
v_gene: TRBV5-5
abundance: NA
CDR3aa: CASSQVDRFLEAFF
CDR3nt: TGTGCCAGCAGCCAAGTCGACAGGTTTCTCGAAGCTTTCTTT

d_gene: NA
len: 12
j_gene: TRBJ1-4
v_gene: TRBV11-2
abundance: NA
CDR3aa: CASSSVNEKLFF
CDR3nt: TGTGCCAGCAGCTCCGTTAATGAAAAACTGTTTTTT

d_gene: NA
len: 14
j_gene: TRBJ2-1
v_gene: TRBV7-9
abundance: NA
CDR3aa: CASMGASSYNEQFF
CDR3nt: TGTGCCAGCATGGGGGCCAGCTCCTACAATGAGCAGTTCTTC

d_gene: TRBD1
len: 15
j_gene: TRBJ1-4
v_gene: TRBV6-5
abundance: NA
CDR3aa: CASTQTGWGYEKLFF
CDR3nt: TGTGCCAGCACCCAGACAGGGTGGGGTTATGAAAAACTGTTTTTT

d_gene: TRBD2
len: 14
j_gene: TRBJ2-3
v_gene: TRBV7-2
abundance: NA
CDR3aa: CASSLDGGGDTQYF
CDR3nt: TGTGCCAGCAGCTTAGACGGGGGGGGCGATACGCAGTATTTT

d_gene: NA
len: 12
j_gene: TRBJ2-7
v_gene: TRBV7-8
abundance: NA
CDR3aa: CASSLSGYEQYF
CDR3nt: TGTGCCAGCAGCTTAAGTGGATACGAGCAGTACTTC

d_gene: NA
len: 12
j_gene: TRBJ1-5
v_gene: TRBV6-1
abundance: NA
CDR3aa: CAIAGRNQPQHF
CDR3nt: TGTGCCATCGCAGGGCGGAATCAGCCCCAGCATTTT

d_gene: TRBD1
len: 16
j_gene: TRBJ1-1
v_gene: TRBV2
abundance: NA
CDR3aa: CASNLRTGRGNTEAFF
CDR3nt: TGTGCCAGCAACTTGAGGACAGGGCGGGGAAACACTGAAGCTTTCTTT

d_gene: TRBD1
len: 16
j_gene: TRBJ1-5
v_gene: TRBV18
abundance: NA
CDR3aa: CASSSGQGLGNQPQHF
CDR3nt: TGTGCCAGCTCGTCGGGACAGGGGCTGGGCAATCAGCCCCAGCATTTT

d_gene: NA
len: 15
j_gene: TRBJ2-1
v_gene: TRBV6-5
abundance: NA
CDR3aa: CASRKEKWSYNEQFF
CDR3nt: TGTGCCAGCAGGAAAGAGAAGTGGTCCTACAATGAGCAGTTCTTC